These 29 T cell receptor beta chains came from one sample sequenced in a study of blood T cell repertoires in COVID-19. Profiled with immunoSEQ multiplex PCR; TCRdb holds only in-frame clones, not every one. The sample shows hundreds of thousands of clones, approximately 84% of them seen only once. Sequenced material: PBMCs or T cells enriched from blood (not recorded which). These receptors were collected from a man aged 25 to 40 who had recovered from COVID-19.

The V call is TRBV5-1, the J call TRBJ1-5; the D gene is possibly TRBD1 (6 bases). With 2 bases removed from V and 0 bases from J, the gap between germline ends came to 18 bases. CDR1 and CDR2 from the germline V gene are SGHRS and YFSETQ. The CDR3 is 18 amino acids. CDR3 sequence (DNA): TGCGCCAGCAGCTTAGAGGGGGGGAGAGCTTATAGCAATCAGCCCCAGCATTTT. It specifies CASSLEGGRAYSNQPQHF.

The chain recombines TRBV27 with TRBJ2-7, with a tentative D call TRBD2 (8 bases). Trimming took 3 bases from V and 6 from J, leaving 15 bases between them. This CDR3 contains 14 residues. CDR1 MNHEY and CDR2 SMNVEV come from the germline V gene (reference sequence). The CDR3 nucleotides read TGTGCCAGCAGTTTCGGGAGGGGGCTTCGCGAGCAGTACTTC. The encoded protein is CASSFGRGLREQYF.

This clone came up a few times. The J gene is TRBJ2-7, the V gene TRBV28, with 8 bases fitting TRBD1. The CDR3 is made up of 14 amino acids. The V gene's germline CDR1 is MDHEN and CDR2 SYDVKM. J lost 4 bases, V lost 7 bases, and 9 bases had no gene match. This chain's CDR3 is CASTTRTGIYEQYF. For the CDR3, the DNA is TGTGCCAGCACCACCCGGACAGGGATTTACGAGCAGTACTTC.

The table lists this clone with a few counts. The V and J genes are TRBV18 and TRBJ1-1, with 7 bases aligning to TRBD1. V lost 3 bases and J lost 3; bases outside the gene matches: 4. The CDR3 covers 14 residues. CDR1 is KGHSH and CDR2 is LQKENI in the germline V gene. The CDR3 here is CASSPKGADTEAFF. The CDR3 DNA follows: TGTGCCAGCTCACCTAAGGGGGCGGACACTGAAGCTTTCTTT.

This clone is classed as medium-sized (0.01 to 0.1%). This rearrangement joins TRBV6-4 to TRBJ2-2; a possible D gene is TRBD2 (6 bases). The CDR3 extends over 14 amino acids. CDR1 and CDR2 from the germline V gene are MRHNA and SNTAGT. The V and J ends lost 4 bases and 3 bases respectively, with 9 bases between them. The CDR3 loop is CASSVGLDTGELFF. CDR3 sequence (DNA): TGTGCCAGCAGTGTGGGACTTGACACCGGGGAGCTGTTTTTT.

This rearrangement joins TRBV12-3 or TRBV12-4 to TRBJ2-7, with 7 nucleotides matching TRBD2. Trimming at V came to 4 bases and at J to 4 bases, leaving 1 base not matched to a gene. This CDR3 spans 12 amino acids. The CDR3 loop is CASSSGGYEQYF. The CDR3 DNA follows: TGTGCCAGCAGTTCGGGGGGTTACGAGCAGTACTTC.

V is TRBV21-1 and J is TRBJ1-1. TRBV21-1 is recorded as a pseudogene. CDR3 length: 12 amino acids. CDR3 DNA sequence: TGTGCCAGCCGGGATTTTGATTCTGAAGCTTTCTTT. Residues: CASRDFDSEAFF.

The chain employs TRBV30 and TRBJ2-7, with 8 bases identical to TRBD2. The germline V gene has CDR1 GTSNPN and CDR2 SVGIG (reference sequence). This CDR3 is 12 amino acids long. J gave up 6 bases and V 5 bases, and 6 bases lay outside the gene matches. CDR3 sequence reads: CAWPSGSGEQYF. CDR3 in DNA: TGTGCCTGGCCGAGCGGGAGTGGCGAGCAGTACTTC.

This clone came up a few times. The chain couples TRBV6-1 to TRBJ2-2, with TRBD1 as a possible D gene (5 bases). The CDR3 loop spans 16 amino acids. With 3 bases removed from V and 2 bases from J, the gap between germline ends came to 13 bases. The germline V gene has CDR1 MNHNS and CDR2 SASEGT. CDR3 protein: CASSDRVGRNTGELFF. The CDR3 nucleotides read TGTGCCAGCAGTGACAGGGTAGGAAGAAACACCGGGGAGCTGTTTTTT.

This sequence joins TRBV29-1 and TRBJ1-5; TRBD1 matches 9 bases. The ends lost 5 bases at V and 2 bases at J; junction bases unmatched: 4. In germline, CDR1 is SQVTM, CDR2 ANQGSEA. This CDR3 is built from 14 residues. CDR3: CSVWTGVRNQPQHF. The CDR3 bases are TGCAGCGTTTGGACAGGGGTTCGCAATCAGCCCCAGCATTTT.

The chain couples TRBV6-5 to TRBJ1-2, with D possibly being TRBD1 (6 bases). CDR3 length equals 13 residues. CDR1 is MNHEY, CDR2 SVGAGI, per germline. The ends were cut back, 7 bases at V and 4 bases at J, with 13 bases in the middle. The CDR3 DNA is TGTGCCAGCACCTGGGAAGGGGGCTATGGCTACACCTTC. Translated: CASTWEGGYGYTF.

With regard to this clone: One junction end disagrees with the germline gene, perhaps due to a read error. The J gene is TRBJ2-1, the V gene TRBV7-7; 12 bases match TRBD2. The length of the CDR3 is 17 residues. Germline V CDR1 and CDR2: SSHAT, FNYEAQ (reference sequence). The CDR3 spells CASSLASTSGRGNEQFF. The CDR3 coding sequence is TGTGCTAGCAGCTTAGCTTCGACTAGCGGGAGAGGGAATGAGCAGTTCTTC.

This chain links TRBV5-1 with TRBJ2-5; D call uncertain. Trimming removed 4 bases from V and 5 bases from J, with 12 bases in between. Germline V gene lookup returns CDR1 SGHRS and CDR2 YFSETQ. The CDR3 sequence is 13 residues long. The CDR3 coding sequence is TGCGCCAGCAGCGGGCAGTCGTGGGAGACCCAGTACTTC. Its translation: CASSGQSWETQYF.

The chain uses TRBV21-1 and TRBJ1-4. TRBV21-1 is labeled a pseudogene. CDR3 length: 16 residues. For the CDR3, the DNA is TGTGCCAGCAGCAAAGCTCCTGCAGCGTGGGATGAAAAACTGTTTTTT. Protein product: CASSKAPAAWDEKLFF.

The chain is built from TRBV29-1 and TRBJ2-1; 7 positions agree with TRBD1. The CDR3 has 15 amino acids. CDR1 is SQVTM, CDR2 ANQGSEA, per germline. V shed 7 bases, J shed 5 bases, and the junction held 14 bases outside the gene matches. In DNA, the CDR3 is TGCAGCGGTCACCCTAGGCAGGGGGTCCACAATGAGCAGTTCTTC. It yields the protein CSGHPRQGVHNEQFF.

The chain is built from TRBV5-6 and TRBJ1-2; TRBD1 is a possible D gene (5 bases). The V gene lost 0 bases and the J gene lost 2 bases, with 11 bases spanning the gap. Germline CDR1 reads SGHDT; CDR2 reads YYEEEE. This CDR3 has 15 residues. CDR3 sequence reads: CASSLVGRENYGYTF. The CDR3 DNA follows: TGTGCCAGCAGCTTGGTTGGCAGGGAAAACTATGGCTACACCTTC.

V and J are TRBV4-1 and TRBJ2-7; 12 bases agree with TRBD2. The junction had 5 bases not matched to a gene; V was cut back by 3 bases and J by 5 bases. The CDR3 has 15 amino acids. Germline loops: CDR1 MGHRA, CDR2 YSYEKL. The CDR3 sequence is CASSQMTSGSHEQYF. CDR3 DNA sequence: TGCGCCAGCAGCCAGATGACTAGCGGGAGTCACGAGCAGTACTTC.

V gene TRBV5-1 combines with J gene TRBJ2-3; D not certain. The CDR3 is made up of 16 amino acids. CDR1 SGHRS and CDR2 YFSETQ come from the germline V gene. The V and J ends lost 5 bases and 0 bases respectively, with 16 bases between them. This CDR3 is CASRPISLSSTDTQYF. CDR3 DNA sequence: TGCGCCAGCAGGCCGATCAGTCTTTCTAGCACAGATACGCAGTATTTT.

The chain is built from TRBV7-9 and TRBJ2-7; D might be TRBD2 (5 bases). CDR3 length: 13 residues. CDR1 SEHNR and CDR2 FQNEAQ come from the germline V gene (reference sequence). V was shortened by 1 base and J by 3 bases, with 7 bases between the two germline ends. Written as DNA, the CDR3 is TGTGCCAGCAGCTTAGGGGGAGTCTACGAGCAGTACTTC. Translated: CASSLGGVYEQYF.

There are a few counts of this clone. The J gene is TRBJ2-7, the V gene TRBV5-1; TRBD1 is a possible D gene (6 bases). Trimming pared 2 bases from V and 0 bases from J, leaving 12 bases between. Germline CDR1 reads SGHRS; CDR2 reads YFSETQ. The CDR3 covers 15 residues. CDR3 coding DNA: TGCGCCAGCAGCTTAAATCAGGGGCCCTCCTACGAGCAGTACTTC. It translates to CASSLNQGPSYEQYF.

The rearrangement joins TRBV7-2 to TRBJ1-6, with TRBD1 identical over 7 bases. The CDR3 spans 16 residues. From germline, CDR1 is SGHTA and CDR2 FQGNSA. V lost 5 bases and J lost 2; bases outside the gene matches: 6. CDR3 residues: CASSMTGRTYNSPLHF. The CDR3 coding sequence is TGTGCCAGCAGCATGACAGGGAGGACCTATAATTCACCCCTCCACTTT.

The CDR3 bases are TGCGCCAGCAGCTTCGCCTCGGCGGGGGGGCCGGCGCGGGATACGCAGTATTTT. Translation: CASSFASAGGPARDTQYF. This chain joins TRBV5-1 and TRBJ2-3; 9 bases line up with TRBD2. From germline, CDR1 is SGHRS and CDR2 YFSETQ. The CDR3 runs 18 residues. V shed 2 bases and J 6 bases; nucleotides not matched to a gene: 16.

CDR3 in amino acids: CAWRGRGTGNTIYF. The CDR3 region has the DNA TGTGCCTGGAGGGGTAGAGGAACTGGAAACACCATATATTTT. The chain recombines TRBV30 with TRBJ1-3; D is unresolved. The CDR3 spans 14 residues. Germline V gene sequence: CDR1 GTSNPN, CDR2 SVGIG (reference sequence). Trimming stripped 3 bases from V and 2 bases from J, with 11 bases between.

The chain uses TRBV5-4 and TRBJ2-1; TRBD2 agrees at 10 bases. CDR3 length: 17 amino acids. V lost 1 base to trimming and J lost 4 bases; unmatched junction nucleotides: 8. Germline V CDR1 and CDR2: SGHNT, YYREEE (reference sequence). The CDR3 DNA is TGTGCCAGCAGCTTGAGTCGGCTAGCGGGGGAGTACAATGAGCAGTTCTTC. Translation gives CASSLSRLAGEYNEQFF.

This chain joins TRBV29-1 and TRBJ1-5; D is perhaps TRBD1 (6 bases). The CDR3 contains 16 residues. Germline V lookup: CDR1 SQVTM, CDR2 ANQGSEA. Trimming pared 1 base from V and 0 bases from J, leaving 13 bases between. The CDR3 nucleotides are TGCAGCGTTGAAGCCCTCCGGACAGATAGCAATCAGCCCCAGCATTTT. Its translation is CSVEALRTDSNQPQHF.

The chain is built from TRBV30 and TRBJ2-1; unclear D gene. Trimming left V 2 bases short and J 0 bases short, with 8 bases between. The CDR3 has 14 residues. CDR1 is GTSNPN, CDR2 SVGIG, per germline (reference sequence). CDR3 region: CAWSSRNSYNEQFF. The CDR3 coding sequence is TGTGCCTGGAGTTCTAGAAACTCCTACAATGAGCAGTTCTTC.

The chain employs TRBV3-1 (or the pseudogene TRBV3-2) and TRBJ1-6; 11 positions agree with TRBD1. V shed 4 bases, J shed 9 bases, and the junction held 5 bases outside the gene matches. This CDR3 has 15 residues. Germline CDR1 and CDR2: LGHDT and YNNKEL (reference sequence). The CDR3 here is CASSPRTGGFSPLHF. The CDR3 coding sequence is TGTGCCAGCAGCCCGCGGACAGGGGGCTTTTCACCCCTCCACTTT.

The chain is built from TRBV5-1 and TRBJ2-7; 9 bases are shared with TRBD2. Germline V gene data show CDR1 as SGHRS and CDR2 as YFSETQ. The length of the CDR3 is 15 residues. V was clipped by 0 bases and J by 7 bases; unmatched bases: 8. The CDR3 bases are TGCGCCAGCAGCTTGGTTGCGGGAGGGCCGGGAGAGCAGTACTTC. Translated, it gives CASSLVAGGPGEQYF.

In DNA, the CDR3 is TGCGCCAGCAGCTTGGGACCGGGGGAGAACACTGAAGCTTTCTTT. This translates into CASSLGPGENTEAFF. The V and J genes are TRBV5-1 and TRBJ1-1, with D maybe TRBD1 (5 bases). CDR3 length: 15 residues. The V gene's germline CDR1 is SGHRS and CDR2 YFSETQ. With 0 bases removed from V and 1 base from J, the gap between germline ends came to 10 bases.